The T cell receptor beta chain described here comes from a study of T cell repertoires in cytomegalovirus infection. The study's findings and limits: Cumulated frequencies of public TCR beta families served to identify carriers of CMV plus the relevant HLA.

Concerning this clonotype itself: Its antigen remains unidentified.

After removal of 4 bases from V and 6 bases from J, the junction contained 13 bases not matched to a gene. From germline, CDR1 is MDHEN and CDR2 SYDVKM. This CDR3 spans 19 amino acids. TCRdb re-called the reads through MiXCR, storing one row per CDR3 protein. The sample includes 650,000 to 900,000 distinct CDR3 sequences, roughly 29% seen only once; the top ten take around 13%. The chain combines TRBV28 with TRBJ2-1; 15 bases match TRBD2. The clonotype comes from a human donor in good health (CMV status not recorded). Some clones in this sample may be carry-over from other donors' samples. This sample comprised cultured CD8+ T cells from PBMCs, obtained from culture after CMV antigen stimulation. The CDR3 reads CASSYRTSGGARVSNEQFF. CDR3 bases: TGTGCCAGCAGTTATAGGACTAGCGGGGGGGCACGCGTTAGCAATGAGCAGTTCTTC. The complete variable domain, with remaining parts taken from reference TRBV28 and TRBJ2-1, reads DVKVTQSSRYLVKRTGEKVFLECVQDMDHENMFWYRQDPGLGLRLIYFSYDVKMKEKGDIPEGYSVSREKKERFSLILESASTNQTSMYLCASSYRTSGGARVSNEQFFGPGTRLTVL.